This TCR beta chain originates from a study of blood T cell repertoires in COVID-19. Study background: COVID-19 samples, acute and convalescent, were from the United States, Italy and Spain. PBMCs, B-cell-depleted T cells, or T cells provided the cDNA or gDNA that made up the material.

V was trimmed by 1 base and J by 4 bases, leaving 6 bases between them. The CDR3 loop spans 13 amino acids. Per the authors' pipeline: Cell counts per sample came from amplifying reference gene primers. TCRdb's table, derived via immunoSEQ multiplex PCR, lists solely in-frame clones and lacks some. That table furnishes V, J and clone size, whereas the DNA furnished D and trimming. The data contain around 100,000 clones, 85% to 90% of them seen just once; the ten biggest clones take up approximately 5%. V usage is TRBV12-3 or TRBV12-4 and J usage is TRBJ2-3, with D perhaps TRBD2 (6 bases). Material for sequencing was peripheral blood. This receptor was obtained from a human donor in a cohort sampled during active COVID-19. CDR3 nucleotides: TGTGCCAGCAGTTTAGGGGGGGCAGATACGCAGTATTTT. Translating gives CASSLGGADTQYF.